This entry lists 28 T cell receptor beta chains sequenced from one sample in a study of OX40 agonist ivuxolimab in advanced cancers. Libraries were prepared by immunoSEQ multiplex PCR; TCRdb keeps only in-frame clonotypes and omits some of them. The sample includes around 20,000 clones, roughly 91% of them seen just once. The sequencing used CD4+ or CD8+ T cells sorted from blood, collected in a trial of the OX40 agonist ivuxolimab. These receptors all come from an adult with an advanced solid tumor such as melanoma, head and neck, liver or kidney cancer.

V usage is TRBV19 and J usage is TRBJ1-3; a weak D match, TRBD1 (6 bases). Per the germline V gene, CDR1 is LNHDA and CDR2 is SQIVND (reference sequence). V gave up 3 bases and J gave up 0 bases, with 9 bases separating them. This CDR3 is built from 15 residues. CDR3 in DNA: TGTGCCAGTAGTATCGACAGGAACTCTGGAAACACCATATATTTT. This sequence encodes CASSIDRNSGNTIYF.

This clone was counted a few times. The rearrangement links TRBV10-3 to TRBJ2-2; D is unresolved. V lost 6 bases and J lost 4, with 9 bases in between. The CDR3 is 13 amino acids. The germline V gene encodes CDR1 ENHRY and CDR2 SYGVKD. The DNA of the CDR3 is TGTGCCATCAGCCCAGACCCCACCGGGGAGCTGTTTTTT. It specifies CAISPDPTGELFF.

CDR3 DNA sequence: TGCGCCAGCAGTGACCGAGGCCGAAAGACCCAGTACTTC. It translates to CASSDRGRKTQYF. J is TRBJ2-5 and V is TRBV10-1; D gene uncertain. Germline V gene sequence: CDR1 WNHNN, CDR2 SYGVQD (reference sequence). The CDR3 covers 13 residues. The germline V and J ends were trimmed by 3 bases and 6 bases, with 11 bases remaining between them.

Only a few counts were recorded for this clone. This chain uses TRBV11-1 with TRBJ2-1; D remains unclear. Trimming took 3 bases from V and 9 from J, leaving 6 bases between them. In germline, CDR1 is SGHAT, CDR2 FQDESV (reference sequence). The CDR3 runs to 11 residues. CDR3 in amino acids: CASSFSVEQFF. The DNA for the CDR3 is TGTGCCAGCAGCTTCTCAGTTGAGCAGTTCTTC.

In its sample, this clone was seen once. The chain employs TRBV27 and TRBJ2-1, with D hard to call. Germline V gene sequence: CDR1 MNHEY, CDR2 SMNVEV (reference sequence). This CDR3 is built from 13 residues. V was trimmed by 5 bases and J by 12 bases, leaving 17 bases between them. The CDR3 DNA reads as TGTGCCAGCAGTCCTCCCGGACCCTTAGGGCAGTTCTTC. Translating it yields CASSPPGPLGQFF.

The chain joins TRBV4-1 to TRBJ2-1; D tentatively reads TRBD1 or TRBD2 (5 bases each). V was cut by 5 bases and J by 7 bases, with 9 bases left in between. This CDR3 spans 12 amino acids. Germline V gene lookup returns CDR1 MGHRA and CDR2 YSYEKL. This CDR3 reads CASSFEGNEQFF. CDR3 bases: TGCGCCAGCAGCTTTGAGGGGAATGAGCAGTTCTTC.

The genes are TRBV4-3 and TRBJ1-2; TRBD1 aligns across 7 bases. This CDR3 region has 14 residues. CDR1 and CDR2 (germline): LGHNA, YSLEER. Trimming took 4 bases from V and 6 from J; bases not matched to a gene: 8. CDR3 in DNA: TGCGCCAGCAGCCTTGGACAGGTCGGTAATGGCTACACCTTC. Residues: CASSLGQVGNGYTF.

This chain joins TRBV9 and TRBJ2-7; D tentatively fits TRBD1 or TRBD2 (5 bases each). The V gene lost 3 bases and the J gene lost 3 bases, with 7 bases spanning the gap. There are 12 residues in the CDR3. The germline CDR1 and CDR2 sequences are SGDLS and YYNGEE. The CDR3 region is CASSGDGYEQYF. The CDR3 region has the DNA TGTGCCAGCAGCGGGGACGGCTACGAGCAGTACTTC.

This sequence joins TRBV14 and TRBJ2-7; D may be TRBD2 (5 bases). The V and J ends lost 3 bases and 2 bases respectively, with 14 bases between them. Per the germline V gene, CDR1 is SGHDN and CDR2 is FVKESK. The CDR3 is made up of 15 amino acids. DNA for the CDR3: TGTGCCAGCAGCCACTACAGAGGAGGCGCCTACGAGCAGTACTTC. This sequence encodes CASSHYRGGAYEQYF.

The rearrangement links TRBV30 to TRBJ1-2; D is unresolved. Trimming stripped 0 bases from V and 2 bases from J, with 7 bases between. Germline CDR1 GTSNPN, CDR2 SVGIG (reference sequence). The CDR3 runs to 13 residues. CDR3 protein: CAWSVTANYGYTF. CDR3 DNA: TGTGCCTGGAGTGTAACAGCCAACTATGGCTACACCTTC.

The genes are TRBV4-3 and TRBJ1-1; D gene unclear. This CDR3 has 15 amino acids. Trimming removed 0 bases at V and 4 bases at J, with 12 bases between. Germline-derived CDR1 and CDR2 are LGHNA and YSLEER. The CDR3 is CASSQEARMGTEAFF. In nucleotides, the CDR3 is TGCGCCAGCAGCCAAGAGGCGAGGATGGGCACTGAAGCTTTCTTT.

The chain employs TRBV9 and TRBJ2-5; a weak D match, TRBD1 (6 bases). V lost 0 bases to trimming and J lost 4 bases, with 10 bases between them. CDR1 is SGDLS, CDR2 YYNGEE, per germline. This CDR3 has 14 amino acids. DNA of the CDR3: TGTGCCAGCAGCGTAGTCCCCAGGGGAGAGACCCAGTACTTC. Protein product: CASSVVPRGETQYF.

The chain carries TRBV6-6 and TRBJ1-4, with D perhaps TRBD1 (5 bases). The germline V and J ends were trimmed by 0 bases and 10 bases, with 9 bases remaining between them. CDR3 length equals 13 residues. The germline V gene encodes CDR1 MNHNY and CDR2 SVGAGI (reference sequence). The DNA for the CDR3 is TGTGCCAGCAGTTACTCGTCGGGGGGAAAACTGTTTTTT. Translation gives CASSYSSGGKLFF.

The genes are TRBV25-1 and TRBJ2-7; TRBD2 is a possible D gene (6 bases). The germline V gene encodes CDR1 MGHDK and CDR2 SYGVNS. CDR3 length: 15 amino acids. The V end was cut by 2 bases, the J end by 1 base, with 12 bases between. CDR3 in DNA: TGTGCCAGCAGTGAAGCGTCTAGCGCTTCCTACGAGCAGTACTTC. This encodes CASSEASSASYEQYF.

J is TRBJ2-2 and V is TRBV28; possible D gene TRBD1, 7 bases. The CDR3 has 15 residues. The germline CDR1 and CDR2 sequences are MDHEN and SYDVKM. Trimming left V 6 bases short and J 5 bases short, with 16 bases between. Written as DNA, the CDR3 is TGTGCCAGCAGCCTCAGGGGGGCAAGGACCGGGGAGCTGTTTTTT. As protein: CASSLRGARTGELFF.

V usage is TRBV27 and J usage is TRBJ2-1; D not resolved. The CDR3 is 15 amino acids. Germline CDR1 and CDR2: MNHEY and SMNVEV (reference sequence). Trimming stripped 2 bases from V and 8 bases from J, with 16 bases between. This chain's CDR3 is CASSLLLGDLDEQFF. The CDR3 nucleotides are TGTGCCAGCAGTTTACTCCTTGGCGACCTCGATGAGCAGTTCTTC.

This clone was observed a few times. The chain links TRBV19 to TRBJ1-1; no reliable D call. CDR3 length: 13 amino acids. Germline V gene lookup returns CDR1 LNHDA and CDR2 SQIVND (reference sequence). Trimming took 3 bases from V and 2 from J, leaving 7 bases between them. CDR3 sequence reads: CASSIVSNTEAFF. The DNA for the CDR3 is TGTGCCAGTAGTATCGTCAGTAACACTGAAGCTTTCTTT. The variable domain in full, completed from reference TRBV19 and TRBJ1-1, reads DGGITQSPKYLFRKEGQNVTLSCEQNLNHDAMYWYRQDPGQGLRLIYYSQIVNDFQKGDIAEGYSVSREKKESFPLTVTSAQKNPTAFYLCASSIVSNTEAFFGQGTRLTVV.

The gene calls are TRBV7-9 and TRBJ2-1; 8 bases are a match to TRBD2. Germline V gene lookup returns CDR1 SEHNR and CDR2 FQNEAQ (reference sequence). The CDR3 is 18 amino acids. Losses at the gene ends were 1 base for V and 3 bases for J; bases not matched to a gene: 11. As DNA, the CDR3 is TGTGCCAGCAGCTTAGGGGACGGGACTAGTGGAGACTACAATGAGCAGTTCTTC. This encodes CASSLGDGTSGDYNEQFF.

A word on this clone: One end of the junction varies from germline; a read error may be responsible. The chain combines TRBV9 with TRBJ1-2; D unclear. Germline values: CDR1 SGDLS, CDR2 YYNGEE. This CDR3 spans 13 amino acids. CDR3 DNA sequence: TGTGCCGGCAGTGACCCTTGGGGTGGCGGCTACACCTTC. Its translation: CAGSDPWGGGYTF.

The rearrangement links TRBV9 to TRBJ2-2; D is ambiguous. The CDR3 totals 15 residues. From germline, CDR1 is SGDLS and CDR2 YYNGEE. V dropped 3 bases and J dropped 2 bases, with 11 bases sitting between them. The CDR3 is CASSGVLLNTGELFF. CDR3 DNA sequence: TGTGCCAGCAGCGGTGTCCTGTTAAACACCGGGGAGCTGTTTTTT.

V is TRBV4-2 and J is TRBJ1-1; D not resolved. V was trimmed by 3 bases and J by 1 base, leaving 12 bases between them. Germline-derived CDR1 and CDR2 are LGHNA and YNFKEQ. This CDR3 spans 15 amino acids. CDR3 sequence reads: CASSHLTEGNTEAFF. CDR3 DNA sequence: TGTGCCAGCAGCCATCTCACGGAGGGGAACACTGAAGCTTTCTTT.

This clone was seen only once. This sequence joins TRBV7-6 and TRBJ2-7; D remains ambiguous. The V and J ends lost 2 bases and 2 bases respectively, with 7 bases between them. The CDR3 spans 13 residues. The V gene's germline CDR1 is SGHVS and CDR2 FNYEAQ. The CDR3 DNA follows: TGTGCCAGCAGCTTAAGCCTAACCTACGAGCAGTACTTC. Residues: CASSLSLTYEQYF.

This chain uses TRBV11-2 with TRBJ2-5; a weak D match, TRBD2 (6 bases). Trimming cost V 3 bases and J 5 bases, with 7 bases left between them. Germline lookup yields CDR1 SGHAT and CDR2 FQNNGV. CDR3 size: 12 residues. CDR3 sequence: CASSFGGETQYF. As DNA, the CDR3 is TGTGCCAGCAGCTTCGGAGGGGAGACCCAGTACTTC.

For this clone: A junction boundary mismatches the germline segment, possibly from a read error. The chain links TRBV7-7 to TRBJ2-2; D is possibly TRBD2 (6 bases). From germline, CDR1 is SSHAT and CDR2 FNYEAQ (reference sequence). The CDR3 runs to 15 residues. The CDR3 DNA sequence: TGTGCTAGCAGCTCGGCCAGACTAGGAGATGGGGAGCTGTTTTTT. As protein: CASSSARLGDGELFF.

The chain carries TRBV7-2 and TRBJ2-1; 7 positions match TRBD2. Germline CDR1 is SGHTA and CDR2 is FQGNSA. V lost 4 bases, J lost 5 bases, and 14 bases stayed unmatched. The CDR3 is 17 amino acids. CDR3 sequence reads: CASSSGPLGRLHNEQFF. The CDR3 DNA reads as TGTGCCAGCAGCTCCGGTCCCCTCGGGAGGCTCCACAATGAGCAGTTCTTC.

V and J are TRBV7-8 and TRBJ2-2, with TRBD2 matching over 7 bases. This CDR3 contains 16 residues. CDR1 is SGHVS, CDR2 FQNEAQ, per germline. J was trimmed by 1 base and V by 6 bases; bases with no gene match: 8. CDR3 sequence reads: CASRTTGGGNTGELFF. In nucleotides, the CDR3 is TGTGCCAGCAGGACGACCGGCGGGGGGAACACCGGGGAGCTGTTTTTT.

The rearrangement uses TRBV11-2 and TRBJ1-1; D is perhaps TRBD1 (5 bases). The V gene's germline CDR1 is SGHAT and CDR2 FQNNGV. Trimming shortened V by 5 bases and J by 4 bases, and 14 bases separated the two germline ends. This CDR3 is 14 amino acids long. The CDR3 nucleotides read TGTGCCAGCAGCCCCCCTGGGGGGGTCACTGAAGCTTTCTTT. As protein: CASSPPGGVTEAFF.

The gene calls are TRBV5-1 and TRBJ2-3; TRBD1 matches 12 bases. CDR3 size: 15 residues. Germline V lookup: CDR1 SGHRS, CDR2 YFSETQ. The trim removed 7 bases at V and 4 bases at J, leaving 7 bases unmatched. The CDR3 nucleotides are TGCGCCAGCCAGAATCGGGACAGGGGGCCAGATACGCAGTATTTT. Translation gives CASQNRDRGPDTQYF.